The 13 T cell receptor beta chains presented below share a single source sample, sequenced in a study of PD-1 blockade in classical Hodgkin lymphoma. There was relapse after autologous stem cell transplantation in every patient, and there was variation in brentuximab vedotin exposure. TCRdb keeps only in-frame clones here, not all; method: immunoSEQ multiplex PCR. The sample records around 7,000 clones, about 80% being singletons. The sample consisted of peripheral blood mononuclear cells (PBMCs), taken at baseline. The receptors come from a human donor with classical Hodgkin lymphoma.

V gene TRBV7-9 combines with J gene TRBJ2-1; weak D call: TRBD1 (5 bases). The CDR3 has 14 amino acids. Per germline, CDR1 SEHNR and CDR2 FQNEAQ (reference sequence). V lost 8 bases and J 5 bases, leaving 16 bases between the germline ends. The CDR3 DNA is TGTGCCAGCCGAGGCCAGGCCAGGGACAATGAGCAGTTCTTC. Protein sequence: CASRGQARDNEQFF.

The J gene is TRBJ1-2, the V gene TRBV16, with D hard to call. Trimming took 0 bases from V and 3 from J, leaving 5 bases between them. Germline lookup yields CDR1 KGHSY and CDR2 FQNENV. The CDR3 contains 13 residues. CDR3 amino acids: CASSQSGHYGYTF. Written as DNA, the CDR3 is TGTGCCAGCAGCCAATCAGGTCACTATGGCTACACCTTC. Together with reference TRBV16 and TRBJ1-2, the CDR3 gives the full variable domain: GEEVAQTPKHLVRGEGQKAKLYCAPIKGHSYVFWYQQVLKNEFKFLISFQNENVFDETGMPKERFSAKCLPNSPCSLEIQATKLEDSAVYFCASSQSGHYGYTFGSGTRLTVV.

With respect to this clone: The germline gene is not matched at one end of the junction; a read error may be the cause. The CDR3 coding sequence is TGTGCCAGCAGCTTGCGAGGCTACCCTTCGAGCTTC. Translated, it gives CASSLRGYPSSF. The chain couples TRBV5-6 to TRBJ2-4; D ambiguous. The CDR3 sequence is 12 residues long. The germline CDR1 and CDR2 sequences are SGHDT and YYEEEE.

This chain links TRBV23-1 with TRBJ2-2; weak D call: TRBD2 (5 bases). Being an ORF, TRBV23-1 has a function that is uncertain. V lost 4 bases and J lost 6, with 9 bases in between. This CDR3 is built from 13 residues. In DNA, the CDR3 is TGCGCCAGCAGTCGGGGAGAAGCCGGGGAGCTGTTTTTT. Protein: CASSRGEAGELFF.

The chain links TRBV30 to TRBJ2-1, with D tentatively TRBD1 or TRBD2 (5 bases each). Germline V CDR1 and CDR2: GTSNPN, SVGIG (reference sequence). The CDR3 covers 12 residues. Trimming removed 4 bases from V and 8 bases from J, with 12 bases in between. This CDR3 is CAWTLWDDEQFF. In nucleotides, the CDR3 is TGTGCCTGGACCCTATGGGACGATGAGCAGTTCTTC.

The gene calls are TRBV11-3 and TRBJ2-1, with 10 bases fitting TRBD2. With V trimmed by 4 bases and J by 9 bases, 12 bases remained unmatched. The CDR3 spans 16 residues. Germline V CDR1 and CDR2: SGHNT, YENEEA. The CDR3 region has the DNA TGTGCCAGCAGCTCGAGCGGGAGGGAATTAGTTGGTGAGCAGTTCTTC. Translation: CASSSSGRELVGEQFF.

This clone has more than one count but fewer than ten. The CDR3 spells CASSRGQGGYGYTF. CDR3 in DNA: TGTGCCAGTAGTAGGGGACAGGGCGGCTATGGCTACACCTTC. This sequence joins TRBV19 and TRBJ1-2, with 9 bases identical to TRBD1. J lost 4 bases, V lost 4 bases, and 4 bases had no gene match. The CDR3 runs to 14 residues. CDR1 is LNHDA, CDR2 SQIVND, per germline (reference sequence).

This sequence joins TRBV7-3 and TRBJ2-2; no definite D call. From germline, CDR1 is SGHTA and CDR2 FQGTGA. This CDR3 is 13 amino acids long. Trimming stripped 6 bases from V and 4 bases from J, with 9 bases between. In DNA form, the CDR3 reads TGTGCCAGCAGTGTTGACTCCACCGGGGAGCTGTTTTTT. It codes for CASSVDSTGELFF.

The rearrangement links TRBV4-3 to TRBJ2-2, with TRBD2 matching 14 bases. The V gene end was trimmed by 0 bases and the J gene end by 8 bases; junction bases not matched to a gene: 5. The germline V gene has CDR1 LGHNA and CDR2 YSLEER. This CDR3 is built from 17 residues. The CDR3 nucleotides are TGCGCCAGCAGCCAAGAGGGACTAGCGGGAGTATCGGGGGAGCTGTTTTTT. Protein: CASSQEGLAGVSGELFF.

This clone was found a few times. This chain links TRBV6-5 with TRBJ1-5, with D unresolved. V lost 5 bases and J lost 0, with 11 bases in between. The length of the CDR3 is 15 residues. Germline assignment: CDR1 MNHEY and CDR2 SVGAGI. The CDR3 region has the DNA TGTGCCAGCAGTCTCACCTCCTATAGCAATCAGCCCCAGCATTTT. This gives the protein CASSLTSYSNQPQHF.

J is TRBJ2-7 and V is TRBV18, with D perhaps matching TRBD1 (5 bases). Germline lookup yields CDR1 KGHSH and CDR2 LQKENI. Trimming removed 4 bases from V and 2 bases from J, with 9 bases in between. This CDR3 comprises 13 residues. CDR3 DNA: TGTGCCAGCTCACACCGACAGACCTACGAGCAGTACTTC. This translates into CASSHRQTYEQYF.

The V call is TRBV10-3, the J call TRBJ2-5; 9 nucleotides align to TRBD2. Trimming at V came to 5 bases and at J to 1 base, leaving 5 bases not matched to a gene. Germline loops: CDR1 ENHRY, CDR2 SYGVKD. This CDR3 is 15 amino acids long. The CDR3 sequence is CAISTLAGSQETQYF. The CDR3 DNA follows: TGTGCCATCAGTACTCTAGCGGGAAGCCAAGAGACCCAGTACTTC.

The chain links TRBV27 to TRBJ2-3; D is uncertain. The CDR3 spans 14 residues. Trimming took off 6 bases at V and 4 bases at J, with 14 bases between the two ends. The V gene's germline CDR1 is MNHEY and CDR2 SMNVEV (reference sequence). CDR3 protein: CASSVEKVADTQYF. The DNA for the CDR3 is TGTGCCAGCAGCGTGGAGAAAGTGGCAGATACGCAGTATTTT.